This T cell receptor beta chain was captured by sequencing in a study of identical twins. This CDR3 has 14 amino acids. Germline V CDR1 and CDR2: SGHRS, YFSETQ. With 3 bases removed from V and 5 bases from J, the gap between germline ends came to 14 bases. TCRdb re-derived calls from the 5' RACE reads in MiXCR, one entry per CDR3 protein. The data contain hundreds of thousands of distinct CDR3 sequences, 8% to 9% of them seen just once; the ten biggest clones take up around 0.98%. Study-wide results and limits: There was an excess of low generation probability in the out-of-frame alpha sequences that twins shared. In cord blood, abundant beta clonotypes had fewer insertions; memory showed no trend.

This clonotype was detected many times. Its antigen is unidentified. A further study also used this sample, focusing on yellow fever vaccine responses in identical twins.

This TCR derives from a woman in her late teens or twenties in good health. The J gene is TRBJ2-5, the V gene TRBV5-1, with D possibly being TRBD1 (6 bases). The sequenced sample consisted of PBMCs. This CDR3 is CASSSPGTWETQYF. In nucleotides, the CDR3 is TGCGCCAGCAGCTCTCCCGGGACATGGGAGACCCAGTACTTC.